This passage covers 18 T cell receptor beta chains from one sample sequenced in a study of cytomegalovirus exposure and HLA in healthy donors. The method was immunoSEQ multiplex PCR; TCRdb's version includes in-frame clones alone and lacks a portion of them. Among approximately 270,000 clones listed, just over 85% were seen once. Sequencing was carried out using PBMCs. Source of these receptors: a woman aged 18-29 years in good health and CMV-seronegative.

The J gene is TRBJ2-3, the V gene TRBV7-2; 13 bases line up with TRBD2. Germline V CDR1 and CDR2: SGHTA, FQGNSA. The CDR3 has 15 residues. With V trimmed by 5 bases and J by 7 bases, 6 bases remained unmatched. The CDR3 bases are TGTGCCAGCAGCAAACTAGCGGGGGGGCGATATACGCAGTATTTT. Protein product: CASSKLAGGRYTQYF.

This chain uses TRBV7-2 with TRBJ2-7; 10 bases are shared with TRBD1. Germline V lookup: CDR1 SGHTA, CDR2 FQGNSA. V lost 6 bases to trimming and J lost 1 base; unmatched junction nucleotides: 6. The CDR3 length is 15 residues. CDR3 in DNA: TGTGCCAGCAGGCGACCGGGACAGGGGTCCTACGAGCAGTACTTC. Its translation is CASRRPGQGSYEQYF. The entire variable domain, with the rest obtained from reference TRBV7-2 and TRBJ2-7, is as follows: GAGVSQSPSNKVTEKGKDVELRCDPISGHTALYWYRQSLGQGLEFLIYFQGNSAPDKSGLPSDRFSAERTGGSVSTLTIQRTQQEDSAVYLCASRRPGQGSYEQYFGPGTRLTVT.

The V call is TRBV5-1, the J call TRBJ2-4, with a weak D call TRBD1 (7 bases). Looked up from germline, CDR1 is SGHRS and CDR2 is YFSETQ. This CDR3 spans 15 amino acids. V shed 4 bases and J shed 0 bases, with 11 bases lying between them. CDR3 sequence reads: CASSPGGLAKNIQYF. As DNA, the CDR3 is TGCGCCAGCAGCCCAGGGGGACTAGCCAAAAACATTCAGTACTTC.

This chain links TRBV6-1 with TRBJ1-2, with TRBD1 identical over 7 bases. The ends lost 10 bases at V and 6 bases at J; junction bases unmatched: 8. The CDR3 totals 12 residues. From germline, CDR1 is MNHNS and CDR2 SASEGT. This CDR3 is CAIPDRVDGYTF. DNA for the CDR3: TGTGCCATCCCCGACAGGGTCGATGGCTACACCTTC.

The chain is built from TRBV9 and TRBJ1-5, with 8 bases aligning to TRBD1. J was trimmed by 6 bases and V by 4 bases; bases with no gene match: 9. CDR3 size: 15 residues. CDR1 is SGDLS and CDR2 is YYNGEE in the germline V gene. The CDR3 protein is CASSRSDRGLQPQHF. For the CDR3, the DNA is TGTGCCAGCAGCCGAAGTGACAGGGGCCTTCAGCCCCAGCATTTT.

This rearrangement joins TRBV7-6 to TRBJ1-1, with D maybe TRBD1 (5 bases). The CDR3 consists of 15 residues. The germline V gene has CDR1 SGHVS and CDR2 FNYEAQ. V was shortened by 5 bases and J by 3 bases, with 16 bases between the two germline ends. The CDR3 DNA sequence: TGTGCCAGCAGCCCAGGGTTCGAAGGGTACACTGAAGCTTTCTTT. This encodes CASSPGFEGYTEAFF.

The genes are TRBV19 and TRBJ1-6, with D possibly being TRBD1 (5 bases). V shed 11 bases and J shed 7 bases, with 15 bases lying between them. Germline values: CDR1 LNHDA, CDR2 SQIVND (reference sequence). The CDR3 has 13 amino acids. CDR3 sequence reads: CALWRDGNSPLHF. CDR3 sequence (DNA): TGTGCCCTATGGAGGGACGGAAATTCACCCCTCCACTTT. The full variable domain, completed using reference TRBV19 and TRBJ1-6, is DGGITQSPKYLFRKEGQNVTLSCEQNLNHDAMYWYRQDPGQGLRLIYYSQIVNDFQKGDIAEGYSVSREKKESFPLTVTSAQKNPTAFYLCALWRDGNSPLHFGNGTRLTVT.

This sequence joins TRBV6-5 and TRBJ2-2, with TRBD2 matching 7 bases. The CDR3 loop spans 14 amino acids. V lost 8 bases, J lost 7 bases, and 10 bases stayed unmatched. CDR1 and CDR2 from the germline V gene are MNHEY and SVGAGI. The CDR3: CASGGRALVGELFF. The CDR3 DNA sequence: TGTGCCAGCGGGGGGAGGGCCCTAGTCGGGGAGCTGTTTTTT.

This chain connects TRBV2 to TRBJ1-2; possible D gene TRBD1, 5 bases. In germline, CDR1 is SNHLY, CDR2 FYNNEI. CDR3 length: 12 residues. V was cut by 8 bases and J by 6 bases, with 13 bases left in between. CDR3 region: CASWTGLHGYTF. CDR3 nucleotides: TGTGCCAGCTGGACGGGACTCCATGGCTACACCTTC.

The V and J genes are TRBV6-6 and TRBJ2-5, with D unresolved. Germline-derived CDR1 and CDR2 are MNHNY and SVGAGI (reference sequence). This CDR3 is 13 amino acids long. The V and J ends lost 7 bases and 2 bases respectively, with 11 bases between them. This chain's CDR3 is CASTNGLQETQYF. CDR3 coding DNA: TGTGCCAGCACCAATGGGCTTCAAGAGACCCAGTACTTC.

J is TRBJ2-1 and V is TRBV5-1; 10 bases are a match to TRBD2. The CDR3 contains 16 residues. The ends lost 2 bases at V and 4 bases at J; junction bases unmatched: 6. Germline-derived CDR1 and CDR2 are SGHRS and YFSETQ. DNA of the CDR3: TGCGCCAGCAGCTTAGGCGGACTAGCGGATTACAATGAGCAGTTCTTC. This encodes CASSLGGLADYNEQFF.

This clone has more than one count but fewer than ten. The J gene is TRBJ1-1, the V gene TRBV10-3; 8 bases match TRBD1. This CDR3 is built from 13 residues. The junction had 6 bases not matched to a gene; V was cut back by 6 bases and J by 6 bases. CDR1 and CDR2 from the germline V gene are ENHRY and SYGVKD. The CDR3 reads CAISPGGVSEAFF. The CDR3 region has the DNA TGTGCCATCAGCCCAGGGGGCGTCTCTGAAGCTTTCTTT.

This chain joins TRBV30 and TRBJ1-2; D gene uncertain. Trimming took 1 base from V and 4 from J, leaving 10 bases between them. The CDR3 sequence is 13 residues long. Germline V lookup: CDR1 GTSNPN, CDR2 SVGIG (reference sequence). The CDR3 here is CAWSGRGSYGYTF. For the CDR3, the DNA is TGTGCCTGGAGTGGGCGAGGGTCCTATGGCTACACCTTC.

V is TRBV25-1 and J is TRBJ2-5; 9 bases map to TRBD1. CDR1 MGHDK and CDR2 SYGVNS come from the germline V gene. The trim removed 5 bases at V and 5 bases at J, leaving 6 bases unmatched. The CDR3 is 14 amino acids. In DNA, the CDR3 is TGTGCCAGCAGTTGGGGGACAGGGTTGGAGACCCAGTACTTC. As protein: CASSWGTGLETQYF.

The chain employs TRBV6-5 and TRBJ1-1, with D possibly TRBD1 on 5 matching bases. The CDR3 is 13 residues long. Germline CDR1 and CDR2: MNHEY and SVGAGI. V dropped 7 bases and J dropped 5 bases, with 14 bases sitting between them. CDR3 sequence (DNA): TGTGCCAGCACGTCCCAGGGTGGTACTGAAGCTTTCTTT. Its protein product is CASTSQGGTEAFF.

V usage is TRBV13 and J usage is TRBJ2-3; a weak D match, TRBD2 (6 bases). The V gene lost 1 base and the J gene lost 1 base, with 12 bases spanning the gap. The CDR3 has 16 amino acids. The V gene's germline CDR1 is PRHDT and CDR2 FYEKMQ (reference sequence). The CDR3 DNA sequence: TGTGCCAGCAGCTTAGCCGGGACTCCCGGCACAGATACGCAGTATTTT. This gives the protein CASSLAGTPGTDTQYF.

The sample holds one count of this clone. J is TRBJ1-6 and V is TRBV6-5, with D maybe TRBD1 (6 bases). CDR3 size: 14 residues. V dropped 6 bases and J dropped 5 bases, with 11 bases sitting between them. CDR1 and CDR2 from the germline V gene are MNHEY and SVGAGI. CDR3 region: CASRTTGNNSPLHF. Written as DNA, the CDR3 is TGTGCCAGCAGGACAACAGGGAATAATTCACCCCTCCACTTT.

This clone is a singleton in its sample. The CDR3 DNA sequence: TGCGCCAGCAGCCACAAAATCCGGGACAGTGCCTACGAGCAGTACTTC. Amino acid sequence: CASSHKIRDSAYEQYF. The genes are TRBV4-1 and TRBJ2-7; 7 positions agree with TRBD1. This CDR3 has 16 amino acids. Germline V gene sequence: CDR1 MGHRA, CDR2 YSYEKL. V lost 3 bases and J lost 2; bases outside the gene matches: 10.